This passage covers 4 T cell receptor beta chains from one sample sequenced in a study of cytomegalovirus exposure and HLA in healthy donors. Profiling relied on immunoSEQ multiplex PCR, and the TCRdb table lists in-frame clones only, not all of them. The data contain about 280,000 clones, approximately 90% of them singletons. Material for sequencing was PBMCs. These receptors were taken from a woman between 18 and 29 years old in good health and CMV-seronegative.

CDR3: CACRGGRDYNEQFF. As DNA, the CDR3 is TGTGCCTGCCGGGGCGGGAGGGACTACAATGAGCAGTTCTTC. This sequence joins TRBV28 and TRBJ2-1; 9 positions match TRBD2. The V and J ends lost 11 bases and 3 bases, in that order; junction bases with no gene match: 8. This CDR3 spans 14 amino acids. Germline V lookup: CDR1 MDHEN, CDR2 SYDVKM.

V is TRBV15 and J is TRBJ2-6; the D gene is possibly TRBD2 (5 bases). Germline values: CDR1 LNHNV, CDR2 YYDKDF (reference sequence). The V gene lost 3 bases and the J gene lost 1 base, with 7 bases spanning the gap. CDR3 length equals 15 residues. This CDR3 is CATSRRVSGANVLTF. In DNA, the CDR3 is TGTGCCACCAGCAGGAGGGTTTCTGGGGCCAACGTCCTGACTTTC.

V gene TRBV6-1 combines with J gene TRBJ2-4, with 9 bases matching TRBD2. This CDR3 contains 12 residues. Germline V CDR1 and CDR2: MNHNS, SASEGT. V was pared by 2 bases and J by 12 bases, with 2 bases of the junction left unmatched. CDR3 sequence reads: CASSEIAGAQYF. The CDR3 nucleotides are TGTGCCAGCAGTGAAATAGCGGGGGCTCAGTACTTC.

The V and J genes are TRBV29-1 and TRBJ1-1; no clear D gene. The CDR3 extends over 14 amino acids. V lost 3 bases and J 1 base, leaving 12 bases between the germline ends. CDR1 and CDR2 from the germline V gene are SQVTM and ANQGSEA. DNA for the CDR3: TGCAGCGTTGAGAAAATATTACAGAACACTGAAGCTTTCTTT. Residues: CSVEKILQNTEAFF.